This T cell receptor (beta chain) originates from a study of T-cell memory formation after mild COVID-19. In the study overall: Across donors, TCR clusters were largely donor specific.

To note about this clonotype: No antigen is known for it.

Study-level points and caveats: Clones shrinking from day 15 to 85 showed even CD4/CD8 mixes; later expanders tilted CD4+.

Libraries for TCRalpha and TCRbeta carried sample barcodes and unique molecular identifiers via 5'RACE. TCRdb passed the 5' RACE reads through MiXCR, listing each CDR3 protein once. Here the sample spans 410,000 or so distinct CDR3 sequences, 20% to 30% being singletons. Trimming took off 11 bases at V and 1 base at J, with 11 bases between the two ends. Germline V CDR1 and CDR2: SEHNR, FQNEAQ (reference sequence). CDR3 size: 12 residues. The chain couples TRBV7-9 to TRBJ1-1; tentatively, D is TRBD1 (5 bases). The sequence was collected from an adult woman who had mild COVID-19 (a few samples of this study predate the infection). Cell type and time point are not known. Input material: PBMCs or a T cell subset sorted from them (not recorded which). In nucleotides, the CDR3 is TGTGCCGGGACCGAGGGGAACACTGAAGCTTTCTTT. Its translation: CAGTEGNTEAFF.